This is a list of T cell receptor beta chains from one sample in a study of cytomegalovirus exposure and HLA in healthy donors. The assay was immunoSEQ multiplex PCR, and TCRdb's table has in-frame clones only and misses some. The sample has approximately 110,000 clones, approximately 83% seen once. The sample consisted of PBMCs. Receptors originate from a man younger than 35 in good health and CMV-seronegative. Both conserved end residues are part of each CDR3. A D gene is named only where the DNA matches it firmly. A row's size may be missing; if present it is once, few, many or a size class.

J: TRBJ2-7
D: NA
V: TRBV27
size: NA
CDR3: CASSRQGPYEQYF
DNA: TGTGCCAGCAGCCGGCAGGGGCCCTACGAGCAGTACTTC

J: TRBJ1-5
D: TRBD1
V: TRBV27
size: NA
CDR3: CASGQGAYGHQPQHF
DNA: TGTGCCAGCGGACAGGGGGCTTATGGGCATCAGCCCCAGCATTTT

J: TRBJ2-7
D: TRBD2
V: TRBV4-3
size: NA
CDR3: CASSQGTSVSYEQYF
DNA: TGCGCCAGCAGCCAAGGGACTAGCGTCTCCTACGAGCAGTACTTC

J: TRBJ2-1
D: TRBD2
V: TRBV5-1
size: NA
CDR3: CASSPMTSGRTSSYNEQFF
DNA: TGCGCCAGCAGCCCAATGACTAGCGGGAGGACCAGCTCCTACAATGAGCAGTTCTTC

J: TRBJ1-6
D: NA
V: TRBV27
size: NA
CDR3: CASSLHRGNSPLHF
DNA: TGTGCCAGCAGTCTCCATCGGGGGAACTCACCCCTCCACTTT

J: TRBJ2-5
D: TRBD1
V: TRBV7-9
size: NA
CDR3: CASSLGVGVTGARRETQYF
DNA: TGTGCCAGCAGCTTAGGGGTAGGGGTTACAGGGGCTCGACGGGAGACCCAGTACTTC

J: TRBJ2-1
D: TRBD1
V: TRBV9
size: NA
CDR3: CASSPRGQAYNEQFF
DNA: TGTGCCAGCAGCCCCCGGGGACAGGCCTACAATGAGCAGTTCTTC

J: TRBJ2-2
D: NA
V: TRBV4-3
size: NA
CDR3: CASSQDPMSANTGELFF
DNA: TGCGCCAGCAGCCAAGACCCGATGTCGGCGAACACCGGGGAGCTGTTTTTT

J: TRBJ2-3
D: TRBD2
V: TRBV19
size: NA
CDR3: CASRLAGERTDTQYF
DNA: TGTGCCAGTCGACTAGCGGGAGAACGGACAGATACGCAGTATTTT

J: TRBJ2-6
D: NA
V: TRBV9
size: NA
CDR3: CASSVDWGRGSGANVLTF
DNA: TGTGCCAGCAGCGTAGATTGGGGTAGGGGCTCTGGGGCCAACGTCCTGACTTTC

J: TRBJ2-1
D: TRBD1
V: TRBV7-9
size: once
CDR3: CASSLVVLDRARPNEQFF
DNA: TGTGCCAGCAGCTTAGTTGTCCTGGACAGGGCCCGTCCGAATGAGCAGTTCTTC

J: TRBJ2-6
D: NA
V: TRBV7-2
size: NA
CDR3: CASSRTNVLTF
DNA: TGTGCCAGCAGTCGGACAAACGTCCTGACTTTC

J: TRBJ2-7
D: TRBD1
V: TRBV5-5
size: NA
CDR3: CASSSRQGAHEQYF
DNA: TGTGCCAGCAGCTCCCGACAGGGTGCCCACGAGCAGTACTTC

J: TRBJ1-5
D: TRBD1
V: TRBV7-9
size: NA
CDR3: CASSPGTGSNQPQHF
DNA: TGTGCCAGCAGCCCCGGGACAGGGAGCAATCAGCCCCAGCATTTT

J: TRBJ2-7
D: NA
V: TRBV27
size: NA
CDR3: CASSPIQSTWEQYF
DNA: TGTGCCAGCAGCCCTATACAGAGCACCTGGGAGCAGTACTTC

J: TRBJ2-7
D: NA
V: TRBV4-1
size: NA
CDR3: CASSQTPSGRGWYEQYF
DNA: TGCGCCAGCAGCCAAACTCCTAGTGGCAGGGGTTGGTACGAGCAGTACTTC

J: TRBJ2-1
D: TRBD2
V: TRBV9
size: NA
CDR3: CASSVAHTSDPNEQFF
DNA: TGTGCCAGCAGCGTCGCCCATACTAGCGACCCCAATGAGCAGTTCTTC

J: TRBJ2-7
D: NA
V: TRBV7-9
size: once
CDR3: CASSRLDFRDEQYF
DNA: TGTGCCAGCAGTAGACTAGATTTCAGGGACGAGCAGTACTTC

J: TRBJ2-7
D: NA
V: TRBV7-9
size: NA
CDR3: CASSLVPSTSYEQYF
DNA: TGTGCCAGCAGCTTAGTGCCTAGCACCTCCTACGAGCAGTACTTC

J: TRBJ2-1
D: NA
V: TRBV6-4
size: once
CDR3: CASSDSFDSVNEQFF
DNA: TGTGCCAGCAGTGACTCGTTCGATAGCGTCAATGAGCAGTTCTTC

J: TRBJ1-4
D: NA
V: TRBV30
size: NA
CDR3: CAWSVSPAGGEKLFF
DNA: TGTGCCTGGAGTGTAAGCCCCGCCGGGGGGGAAAAACTGTTTTTT

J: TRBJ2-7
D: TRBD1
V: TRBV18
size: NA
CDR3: CASSPQMGQGNSYEQYF
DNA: TGTGCCAGCTCACCGCAGATGGGACAGGGAAATTCCTACGAGCAGTACTTC

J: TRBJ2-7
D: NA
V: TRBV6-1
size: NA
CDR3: CASRPGAGQQYF
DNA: TGTGCCAGCAGGCCTGGGGCAGGGCAGCAGTACTTC

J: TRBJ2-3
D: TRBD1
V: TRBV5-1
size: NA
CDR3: CASRGRTGLTDTQYF
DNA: TGCGCCAGCAGGGGCCGGACAGGGCTCACAGATACGCAGTATTTT

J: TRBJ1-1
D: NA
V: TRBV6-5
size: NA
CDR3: CASIPGHRNTEAFF
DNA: TGTGCCAGCATCCCGGGACACCGGAACACTGAAGCTTTCTTT

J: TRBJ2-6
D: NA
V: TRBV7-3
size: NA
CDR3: CASSFHMSSGANVLTF
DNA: TGTGCCAGCAGCTTTCATATGAGCTCTGGGGCCAACGTCCTGACTTTC

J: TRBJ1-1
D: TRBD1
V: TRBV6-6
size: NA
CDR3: CASSPDRGRAFF
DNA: TGTGCCAGCAGCCCAGACAGGGGTAGGGCCTTCTTT

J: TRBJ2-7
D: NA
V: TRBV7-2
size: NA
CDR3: CASSLAETGWGTYEQYF
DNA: TGTGCCAGCAGCTTAGCGGAAACAGGCTGGGGAACCTACGAGCAGTACTTC

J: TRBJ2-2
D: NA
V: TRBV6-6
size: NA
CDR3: CTSSYSKGSRAGELFF
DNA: TGTACCAGCAGTTACTCGAAGGGGTCTAGGGCCGGGGAGCTGTTTTTT

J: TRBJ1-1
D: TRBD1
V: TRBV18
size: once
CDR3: CASSPLGQGNTEAFF
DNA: TGTGCCAGCTCACCACTGGGACAGGGGAACACTGAAGCTTTCTTT

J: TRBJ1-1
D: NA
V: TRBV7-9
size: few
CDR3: CASRGMNTEAFF
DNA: TGTGCCAGCAGGGGCATGAACACTGAAGCTTTCTTT

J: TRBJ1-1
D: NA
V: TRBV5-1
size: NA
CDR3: CASSPEAQNTEAFF
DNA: TGCGCCAGCAGCCCGGAGGCACAGAACACTGAAGCTTTCTTT

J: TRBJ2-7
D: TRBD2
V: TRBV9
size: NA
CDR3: CASSALAGVQYEQYF
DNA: TGTGCCAGCAGCGCGCTAGCGGGAGTCCAATACGAGCAGTACTTC

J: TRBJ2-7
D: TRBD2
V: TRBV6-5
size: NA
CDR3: CASSYPASGTYEQYF
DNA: TGTGCCAGCAGTTACCCGGCTAGCGGGACCTACGAGCAGTACTTC

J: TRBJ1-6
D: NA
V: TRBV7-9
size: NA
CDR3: CASSLSGDNSPLHF
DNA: TGTGCCAGCAGCTTATCAGGGGATAATTCACCCCTCCACTTT

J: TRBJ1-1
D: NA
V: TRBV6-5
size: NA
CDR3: CASSFVTEAFF
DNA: TGTGCCAGCAGTTTCGTTACTGAAGCTTTCTTT

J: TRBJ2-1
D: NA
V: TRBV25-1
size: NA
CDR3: CATSAGGGVSLSEQFF
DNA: TGTGCCACGTCCGCTGGAGGGGGGGTGAGTTTGAGTGAGCAGTTCTTC

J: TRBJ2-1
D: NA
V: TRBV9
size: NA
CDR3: CASSVATRGGNYNEQFF
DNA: TGTGCCAGCAGCGTAGCTACAAGGGGGGGGAACTACAATGAGCAGTTCTTC

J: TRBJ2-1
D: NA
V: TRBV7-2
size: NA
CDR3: CASSLALGSYNEQFF
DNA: TGTGCCAGCAGCTTAGCGCTAGGCTCCTACAATGAGCAGTTCTTC

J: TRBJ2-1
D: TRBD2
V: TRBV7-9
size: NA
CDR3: CASSQQAGNYNEQFF
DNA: TGTGCCAGCAGTCAACAAGCGGGAAACTACAATGAGCAGTTCTTC

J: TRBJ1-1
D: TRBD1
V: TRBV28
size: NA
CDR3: CASSPRGRGIPEAFF
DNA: TGTGCCAGCAGTCCTAGGGGGCGAGGGATACCTGAAGCTTTCTTT

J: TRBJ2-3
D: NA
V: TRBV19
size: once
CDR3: CATKEDTQYF
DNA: TGTGCCACTAAGGAGGATACGCAGTATTTT

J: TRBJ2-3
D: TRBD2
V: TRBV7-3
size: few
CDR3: CASSSLAGGSTDTQYF
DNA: TGTGCCAGCAGCTCCCTAGCGGGAGGTAGCACAGATACGCAGTATTTT

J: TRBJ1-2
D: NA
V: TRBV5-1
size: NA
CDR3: CASSSSLRQDYGYTF
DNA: TGCGCCAGCAGCTCCTCTCTCCGCCAGGACTATGGCTACACCTTC

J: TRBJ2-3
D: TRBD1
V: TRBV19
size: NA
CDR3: CASRTGVADTQYF
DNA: TGTGCCAGTAGGACAGGGGTAGCAGATACGCAGTATTTT

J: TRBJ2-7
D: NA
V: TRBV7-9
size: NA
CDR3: CASSLGGHSYEQYF
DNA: TGTGCCAGCAGCTTAGGAGGACATTCCTACGAGCAGTACTTC

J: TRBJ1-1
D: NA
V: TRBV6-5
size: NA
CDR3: CASSYSTGWTEAFF
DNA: TGTGCCAGCAGTTACTCAACAGGGTGGACTGAAGCTTTCTTT

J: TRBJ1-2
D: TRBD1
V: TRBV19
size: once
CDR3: CASSTWDRYGYTF
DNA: TGTGCCAGTAGTACGTGGGACAGATATGGCTACACCTTC

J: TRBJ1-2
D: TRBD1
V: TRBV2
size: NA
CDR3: CASSERQGWGGYTF
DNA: TGTGCCAGCAGTGAGAGACAGGGGTGGGGTGGCTACACCTTC

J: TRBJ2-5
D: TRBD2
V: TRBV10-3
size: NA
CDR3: CAISSGGETQYF
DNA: TGTGCCATCTCTAGCGGAGGGGAGACCCAGTACTTC

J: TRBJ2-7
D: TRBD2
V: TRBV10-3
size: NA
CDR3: CAISELREEASYEQYF
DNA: TGTGCCATCAGTGAGCTCCGGGAGGAAGCCTCCTACGAGCAGTACTTC